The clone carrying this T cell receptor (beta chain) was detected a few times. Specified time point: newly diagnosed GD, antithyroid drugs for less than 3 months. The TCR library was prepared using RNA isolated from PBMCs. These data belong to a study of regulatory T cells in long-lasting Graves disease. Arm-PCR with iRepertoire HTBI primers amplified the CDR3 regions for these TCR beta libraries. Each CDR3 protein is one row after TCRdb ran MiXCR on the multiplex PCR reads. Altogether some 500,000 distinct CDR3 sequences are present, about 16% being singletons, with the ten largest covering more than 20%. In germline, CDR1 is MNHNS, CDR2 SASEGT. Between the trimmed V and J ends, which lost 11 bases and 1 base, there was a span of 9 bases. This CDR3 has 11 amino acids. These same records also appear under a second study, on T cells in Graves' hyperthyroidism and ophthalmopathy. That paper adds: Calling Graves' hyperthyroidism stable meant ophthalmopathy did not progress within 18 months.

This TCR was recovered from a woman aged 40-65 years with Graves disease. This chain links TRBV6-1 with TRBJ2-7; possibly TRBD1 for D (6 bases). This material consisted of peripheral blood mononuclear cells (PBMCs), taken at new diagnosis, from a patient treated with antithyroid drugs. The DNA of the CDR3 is TGTGCCGGCCAGGGGTCCTACGAGCAGTACTTC. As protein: CAGQGSYEQYF.